This T cell receptor (beta chain) derives from a study of CD8 T cells in ankylosing spondylitis (TCRdb year 2017). Describing the broader study: T cell receptor beta repertoires were profiled in healthy donors and ankylosing spondylitis patients so that disease-linked TCR variants could be found. The whole study cohort included under 140 healthy donors and around 24 ankylosing spondylitis patients. Peripheral blood samples were taken, and synovial fluid was additionally collected from ankylosing spondylitis patients.

This clonotype was counted at least ten times. The specificity of this receptor is unknown. No qualities accompany the bases; no much larger clone lies one base away. Sequencing was carried out with an Illumina HiSeq 2500. TCR beta libraries were prepared by quantitative 5'-RACE with molecular barcodes. Regarding the original processing steps: To identify disease-linked TCR variants, a new computational method was used, one built on a probabilistic model of VDJ rearrangement. The raw public reads went through TCRdb reprocessing: fastp at Q25, MiXCR clone calling, in-frame beta chains kept. Every entry covers one CDR3 protein and lists the most common genes and DNA from its rows. V and J calls and clone size were set by TCRdb, not the authors. This sample comprises 150,000 or so distinct CDR3 sequences, under 14% of them detected only once. Around 29% of the sample comes from the top ten. Inclusive of the bounding cysteine and phenylalanine, the CDR3 is 15 residues long. The kept DNA is CDR3 alone, 45 bases in frame from the first base. CDR1 and CDR2 are read off the germline V gene as SQVTM and ANQGSEA. Compared with germline, V lacks 5 bases and J lacks 0 bases; bases without a gene match: 7.

Paper-wide results and their limitations: Some motif variants were previously reported in synovial fluid and blood of reactive arthritis patients, suggesting common disease-initiation mechanisms. The disease-linked clones had a CD8+ phenotype and were found at relatively low frequencies in peripheral blood. The disease-linked clones were reported as significantly enriched in matched synovial fluid samples from ankylosing spondylitis patients. Blood from ankylosing spondylitis patients appeared to be characterized by a TCR beta motif made up of under ten highly homologous amino acid variants.

The sequenced sample consisted of blood, either unsorted or a sorted T cell fraction (not recorded which). The sequence links TRBV29-1 to TRBJ1-3; a stretch of 7 junction bases matches TRBD1. The clonotype comes from a male donor with ankylosing spondylitis or in good health (not recorded which). The CDR3 is CSVQGGPSSGNTIYF. In nucleotide form, the sequence is TGCAGCGTTCAGGGGGGCCCTTCCTCTGGAAACACCATATATTTT.